This TCR beta chain was captured by sequencing in a study of blood T cell repertoires in COVID-19. Study overall: The United States, Italy and Spain were the sources of the acute and convalescent COVID-19 samples.

The study recruited people aged about 18 to 90 years across roughly 25 US areas. Donors of Cohort 3 who recovered were those that had two negative PCRs, clearance, or symptom resolution. Germline loops: CDR1 SGHVS, CDR2 FNYEAQ. The V end lost 2 bases, the J end lost 0 bases, and 7 bases lay between the germline ends. The CDR3 is 15 amino acids. Method: immunoSEQ multiplex PCR; TCRdb's copy keeps in-frame clones and lacks some. This table holds some 260,000 clones, more than 85% found once. V is TRBV7-6 and J is TRBJ1-4; D not certain. Sequencing used PBMCs or T cells enriched from blood (not recorded which). The source is a man in his forties who had recovered from COVID-19. CDR3 nucleotides: TGTGCCAGCAGCTTAATGGCAGCAACTAATGAAAAACTGTTTTTT. Encoded protein: CASSLMAATNEKLFF.